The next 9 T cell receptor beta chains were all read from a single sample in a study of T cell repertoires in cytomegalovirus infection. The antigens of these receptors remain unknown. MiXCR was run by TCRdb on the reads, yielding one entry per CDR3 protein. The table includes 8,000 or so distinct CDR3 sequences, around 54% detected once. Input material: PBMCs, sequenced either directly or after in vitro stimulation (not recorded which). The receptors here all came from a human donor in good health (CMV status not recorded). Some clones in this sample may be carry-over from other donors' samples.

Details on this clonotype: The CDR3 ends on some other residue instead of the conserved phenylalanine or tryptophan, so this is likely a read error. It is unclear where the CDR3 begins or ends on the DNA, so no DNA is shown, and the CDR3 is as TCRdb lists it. This CDR3 reads CASSKHQGVYEGEQLL. The V call is TRBV9, the J call TRBJ2-1; the table gives TRBD1 as D, unverified against the DNA. The V gene's germline CDR1 is SGDLS and CDR2 YYNGEE. The CDR3 is 16 amino acids in total, end residues counted.

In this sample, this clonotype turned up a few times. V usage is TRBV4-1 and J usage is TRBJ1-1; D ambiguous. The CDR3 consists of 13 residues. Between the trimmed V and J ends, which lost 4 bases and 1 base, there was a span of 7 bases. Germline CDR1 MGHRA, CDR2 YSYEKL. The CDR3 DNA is TGCGCCAGCAGCCCCCCTGGGAACACTGAAGCTTTCTTT. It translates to CASSPPGNTEAFF.

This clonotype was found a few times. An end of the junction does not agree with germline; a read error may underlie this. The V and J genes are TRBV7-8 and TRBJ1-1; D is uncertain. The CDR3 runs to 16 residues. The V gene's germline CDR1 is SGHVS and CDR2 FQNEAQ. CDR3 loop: CASILDSIGSNTEAFF. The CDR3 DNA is TGTGCCAGCATCTTAGATTCTATTGGCTCGAACACTGAAGCTTTCTTT.

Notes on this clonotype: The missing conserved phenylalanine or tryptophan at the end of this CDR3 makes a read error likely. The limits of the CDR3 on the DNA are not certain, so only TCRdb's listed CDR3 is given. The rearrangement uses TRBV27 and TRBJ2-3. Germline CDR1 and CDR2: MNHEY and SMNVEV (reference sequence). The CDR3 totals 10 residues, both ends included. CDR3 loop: CASHGATPYC.

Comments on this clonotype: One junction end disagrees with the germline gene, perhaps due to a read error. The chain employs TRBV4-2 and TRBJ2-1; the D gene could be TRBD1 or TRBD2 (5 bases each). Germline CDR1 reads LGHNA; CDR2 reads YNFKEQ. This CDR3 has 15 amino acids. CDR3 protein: CASSEDPGPSNEQFF. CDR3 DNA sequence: TGTGCCAGCAGCGAAGACCCGGGGCCCTCGAATGAGCAGTTCTTC.

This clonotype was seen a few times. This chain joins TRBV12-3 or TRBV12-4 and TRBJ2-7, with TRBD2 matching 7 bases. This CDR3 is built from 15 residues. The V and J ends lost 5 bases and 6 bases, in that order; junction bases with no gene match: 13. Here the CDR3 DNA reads TGTGCCAGCAGTCCGGGAGGCCCGTGGGGAAGCGAGCAGTACTTC. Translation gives CASSPGGPWGSEQYF.

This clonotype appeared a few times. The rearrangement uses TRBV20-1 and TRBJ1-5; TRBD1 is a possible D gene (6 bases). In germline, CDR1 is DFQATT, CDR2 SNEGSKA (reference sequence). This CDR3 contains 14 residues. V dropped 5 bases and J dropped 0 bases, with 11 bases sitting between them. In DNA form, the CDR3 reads TGCAGTGCTGGCAGGACAGTTAGCAATCAGCCCCAGCATTTT. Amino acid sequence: CSAGRTVSNQPQHF.

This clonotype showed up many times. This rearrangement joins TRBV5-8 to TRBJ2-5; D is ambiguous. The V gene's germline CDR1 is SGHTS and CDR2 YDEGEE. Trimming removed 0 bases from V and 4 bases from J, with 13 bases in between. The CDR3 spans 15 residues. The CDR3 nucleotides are TGTGCCAGCAGCTTGGCCGTGGGCTATGGAGAGACCCAGTACTTC. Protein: CASSLAVGYGETQYF.

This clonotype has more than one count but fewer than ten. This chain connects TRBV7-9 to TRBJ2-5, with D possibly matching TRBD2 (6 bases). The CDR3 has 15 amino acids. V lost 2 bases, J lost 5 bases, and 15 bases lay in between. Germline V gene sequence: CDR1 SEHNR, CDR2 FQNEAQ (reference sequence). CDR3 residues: CASSLPSGFRETQYF. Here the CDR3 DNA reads TGTGCCAGCAGCTTACCCAGCGGGTTTAGGGAGACCCAGTACTTC.